This TCR beta chain emerged from a study of blood T cell repertoires in COVID-19. Study context: Acute and convalescent COVID-19 specimens originated in the United States, Italy and Spain.

This CDR3 comprises 12 residues. V was cut by 4 bases and J by 7 bases, with 13 bases left in between. Germline values: CDR1 SQVTM, CDR2 ANQGSEA. In the original analysis: Cell counts per sample came from amplifying reference gene primers. Measured with immunoSEQ multiplex PCR; TCRdb has only the in-frame clones, and not every one. That table supplies the V and J calls and clone size; D and trimming were determined from the DNA. Here the sample spans around 80,000 clones, roughly 86% being singletons. The genes are TRBV29-1 and TRBJ1-2, with unresolved D. Source material: peripheral blood. The clonotype comes from a man in his sixties with acute or convalescent COVID-19. The CDR3: CSVALGQTGYTF. The CDR3 coding sequence is TGCAGCGTTGCCCTTGGGCAGACTGGCTACACCTTC.